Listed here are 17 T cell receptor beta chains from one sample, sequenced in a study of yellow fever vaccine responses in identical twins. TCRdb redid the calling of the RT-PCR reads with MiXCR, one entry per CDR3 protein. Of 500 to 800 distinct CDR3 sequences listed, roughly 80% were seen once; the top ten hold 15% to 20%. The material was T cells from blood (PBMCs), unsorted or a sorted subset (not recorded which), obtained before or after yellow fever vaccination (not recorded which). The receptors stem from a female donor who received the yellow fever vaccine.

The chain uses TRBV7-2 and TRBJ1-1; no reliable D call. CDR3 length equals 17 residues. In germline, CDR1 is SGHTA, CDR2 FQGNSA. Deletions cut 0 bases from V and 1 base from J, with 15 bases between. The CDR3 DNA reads TGTGCCAGCAGCTTAGCGCCTTGGCTAGTCGAGAACACTGAAGCTTTCTTT. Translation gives CASSLAPWLVENTEAFF. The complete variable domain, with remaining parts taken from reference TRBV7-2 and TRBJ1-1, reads GAGVSQSPSNKVTEKGKDVELRCDPISGHTALYWYRQSLGQGLEFLIYFQGNSAPDKSGLPSDRFSAERTGGSVSTLTIQRTQQEDSAVYLCASSLAPWLVENTEAFFGQGTRLTVV.

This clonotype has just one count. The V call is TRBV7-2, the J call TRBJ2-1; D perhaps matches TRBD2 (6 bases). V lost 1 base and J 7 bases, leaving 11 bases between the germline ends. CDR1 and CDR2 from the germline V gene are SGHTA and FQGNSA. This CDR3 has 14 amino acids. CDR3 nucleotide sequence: TGTGCCAGCAGCTTAGGTTACGGGGGAAATGAGCAGTTCTTC. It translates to CASSLGYGGNEQFF.

The CDR3 reads CASSMMGPVGYGYTF. The CDR3 DNA follows: TGTGCCAGCAGCATGATGGGCCCAGTCGGCTATGGCTACACCTTC. V usage is TRBV7-2 and J usage is TRBJ1-2, with unresolved D. This CDR3 comprises 15 residues. Trimming removed 5 bases at V and 4 bases at J, with 17 bases between. Germline assignment: CDR1 SGHTA and CDR2 FQGNSA. The whole variable domain, filled in from reference TRBV7-2 and TRBJ1-2, reads GAGVSQSPSNKVTEKGKDVELRCDPISGHTALYWYRQSLGQGLEFLIYFQGNSAPDKSGLPSDRFSAERTGGSVSTLTIQRTQQEDSAVYLCASSMMGPVGYGYTFGSGTRLTVV.

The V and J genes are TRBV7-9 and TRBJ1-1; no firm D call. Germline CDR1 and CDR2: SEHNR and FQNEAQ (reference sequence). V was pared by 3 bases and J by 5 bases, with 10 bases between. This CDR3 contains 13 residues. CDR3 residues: CASSLKQETEAFF. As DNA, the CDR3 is TGTGCCAGCAGCTTGAAGCAGGAGACTGAAGCTTTCTTT.

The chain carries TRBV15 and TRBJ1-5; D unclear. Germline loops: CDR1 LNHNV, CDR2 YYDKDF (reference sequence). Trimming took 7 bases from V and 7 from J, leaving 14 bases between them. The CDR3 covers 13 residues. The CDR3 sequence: CATNEFLDQPQHF. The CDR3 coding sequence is TGTGCCACCAACGAATTTCTGGACCAGCCCCAGCATTTT. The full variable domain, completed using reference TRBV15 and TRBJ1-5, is DAMVIQNPRYQVTQFGKPVTLSCSQTLNHNVMYWYQQKSSQAPKLLFHYYDKDFNNEADTPDNFQSRRPNTSFCFLDIRSPGLGDTAMYLCATNEFLDQPQHFGDGTRLSIL.

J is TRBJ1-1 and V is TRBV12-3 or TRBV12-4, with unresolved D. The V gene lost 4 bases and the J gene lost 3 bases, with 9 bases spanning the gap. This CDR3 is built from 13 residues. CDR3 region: CASSSTRHTEAFF. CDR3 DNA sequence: TGTGCCAGCAGTTCGACAAGGCACACTGAAGCTTTCTTT.

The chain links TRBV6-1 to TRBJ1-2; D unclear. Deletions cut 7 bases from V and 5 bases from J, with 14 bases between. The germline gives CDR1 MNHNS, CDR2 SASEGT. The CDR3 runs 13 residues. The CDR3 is CASTENSYYGYTF. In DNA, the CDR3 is TGTGCCAGCACGGAAAACAGTTATTATGGCTACACCTTC.

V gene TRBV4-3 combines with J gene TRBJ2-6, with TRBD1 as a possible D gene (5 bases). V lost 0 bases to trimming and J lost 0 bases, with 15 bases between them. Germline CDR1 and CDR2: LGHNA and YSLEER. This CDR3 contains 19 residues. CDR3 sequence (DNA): TGCGCCAGCAGCCAAGACCCTACGACAGTTTTCTCTGGGGCCAACGTCCTGACTTTC. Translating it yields CASSQDPTTVFSGANVLTF.

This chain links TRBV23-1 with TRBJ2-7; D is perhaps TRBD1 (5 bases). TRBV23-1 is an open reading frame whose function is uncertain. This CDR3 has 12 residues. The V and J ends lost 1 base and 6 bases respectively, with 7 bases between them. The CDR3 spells CASSQCGAEQYV. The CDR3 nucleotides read TGCGCCAGCAGTCAATGTGGGGCCGAGCAGTACGTC.

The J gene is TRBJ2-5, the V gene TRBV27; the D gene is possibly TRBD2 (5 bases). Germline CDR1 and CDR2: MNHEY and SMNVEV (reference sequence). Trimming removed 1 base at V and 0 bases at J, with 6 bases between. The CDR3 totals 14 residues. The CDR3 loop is CASSLYGDQETQYF. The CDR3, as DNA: TGTGCCAGCAGTTTATACGGGGACCAAGAGACCCAGTACTTC.

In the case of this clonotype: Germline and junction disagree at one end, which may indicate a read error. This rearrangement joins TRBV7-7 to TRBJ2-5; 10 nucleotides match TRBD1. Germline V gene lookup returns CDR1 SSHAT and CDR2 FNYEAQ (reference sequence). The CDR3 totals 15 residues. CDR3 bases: TGTGCTAGCAGCTTTAGACAGGGGGCCAGGGAGACCCAGTACTTC. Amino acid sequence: CASSFRQGARETQYF.

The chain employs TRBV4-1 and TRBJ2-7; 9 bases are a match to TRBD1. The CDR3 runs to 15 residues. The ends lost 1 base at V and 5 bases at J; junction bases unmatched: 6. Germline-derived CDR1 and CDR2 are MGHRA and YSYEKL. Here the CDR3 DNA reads TGCGCCAGCAGCCAAGGTAGACAGGGGGGACACGAGCAGTACTTC. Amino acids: CASSQGRQGGHEQYF.

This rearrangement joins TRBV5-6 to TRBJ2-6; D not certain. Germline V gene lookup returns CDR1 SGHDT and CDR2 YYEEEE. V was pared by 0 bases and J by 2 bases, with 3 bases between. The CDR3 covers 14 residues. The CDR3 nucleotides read TGTGCCAGCAGCTTGGAAGCTGGGGCCAACGTCCTGACTTTC. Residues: CASSLEAGANVLTF.

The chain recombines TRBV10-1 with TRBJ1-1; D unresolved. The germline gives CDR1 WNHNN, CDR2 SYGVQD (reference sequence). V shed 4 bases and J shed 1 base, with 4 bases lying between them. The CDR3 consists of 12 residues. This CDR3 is CASSAANTEAFF. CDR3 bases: TGCGCCAGCAGTGCGGCGAACACTGAAGCTTTCTTT.

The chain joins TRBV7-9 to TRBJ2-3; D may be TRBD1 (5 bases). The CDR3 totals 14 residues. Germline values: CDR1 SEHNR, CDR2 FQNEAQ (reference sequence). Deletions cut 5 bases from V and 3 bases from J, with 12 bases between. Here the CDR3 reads CASSPSDRTDTQYF. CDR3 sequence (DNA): TGTGCCAGCAGCCCTTCCGACAGAACAGATACGCAGTATTTT.

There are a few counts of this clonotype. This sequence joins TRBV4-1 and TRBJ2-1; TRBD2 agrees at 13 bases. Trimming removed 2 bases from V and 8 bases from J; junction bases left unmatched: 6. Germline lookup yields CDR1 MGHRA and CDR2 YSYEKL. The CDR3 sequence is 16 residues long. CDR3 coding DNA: TGCGCCAGCAGCCAATTGGGGACTAGCGGGATCTATGAGCAGTTCTTC. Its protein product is CASSQLGTSGIYEQFF.

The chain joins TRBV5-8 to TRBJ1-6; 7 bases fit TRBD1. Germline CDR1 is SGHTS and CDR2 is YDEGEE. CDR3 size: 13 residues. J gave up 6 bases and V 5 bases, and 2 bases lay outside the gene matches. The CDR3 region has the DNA TGTGCCAGCAGGGGGACAGCTAATTCACCCCTCCACTTT. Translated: CASRGTANSPLHF. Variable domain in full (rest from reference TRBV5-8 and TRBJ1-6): EAGVTQSPTHLIKTRGQQATLRCSPISGHTSVYWYQQALGLGLQFLLWYDEGEERNRGNFPPRFSGRQFPNYSSELNVNALELEDSALYLCASRGTANSPLHFGNGTRLTVT.